This is a list of T cell receptor beta chains from one sample in a study of blood T cells in healthy people across ages. TCRdb reprocessed the 5' RACE reads with MiXCR, giving one entry per CDR3 protein. The sample yields about 1.1 million distinct CDR3 sequences, under 40% seen once. Specimen: blood. These receptors all come from a man between 18 and 35 years old in good health. The CDR3 runs from the conserved cysteine through the conserved F or W.

J	V	CDR3
TRBJ2-2	TRBV5-6	CASSFVSRVYTGELFF
TRBJ1-5	TRBV4-3	CASSQGRRVSQPQHF
TRBJ1-2	TRBV20-1	CSMPFRNYGYTF
TRBJ1-1	TRBV20-1	CSATLGHQNTEAFF
TRBJ1-4	TRBV10-3	CAIGSTGGSEKLFF
TRBJ1-6	TRBV5-1	CASSPMTGENSPLHF
TRBJ2-2	TRBV9	CASSATGTNTGELFF
TRBJ2-7	TRBV5-1	CASSLNVGVGEQYF
TRBJ1-4	TRBV4-2	CASSKNGMANEKLFF
TRBJ2-2	TRBV3-1	CAGSQDSIRLAANTGELFF
TRBJ2-2	TRBV20-1	CSARGISGAHTGELFF
TRBJ1-2	TRBV5-1	CASSTRTGGNYGYTF
TRBJ1-6	TRBV27	CASSLRGKSPLHF
TRBJ1-2	TRBV7-9	CASSRDRGGFVDYYGYTF
TRBJ1-5	TRBV20-1	CSAQGSRQGGNQPQHF
TRBJ1-1	TRBV3-1	CASSQAAGEAFF
TRBJ1-5	TRBV15	CATTPDRAGNQPQHF
TRBJ2-1	TRBV7-9	CASSLATGKHNEQFF
TRBJ1-1	TRBV5-1	CASSLTGNMNTEAFF
TRBJ2-3	TRBV7-7	CASSSRVGDTQYF
TRBJ1-5	TRBV6-1	CASSDWQGNRQPQHF
TRBJ2-3	TRBV13	CASSFPPAQGPRAQYF
TRBJ2-1	TRBV20-1	CSAKDRVNEQFF
TRBJ1-2	TRBV2	CASRNDESGYTF
TRBJ1-5	TRBV6-4	CASSIGGAGNQPQHF
TRBJ1-1	TRBV13	CASRREGGTEAFF
TRBJ2-5	TRBV9	CASESGRQWYF
TRBJ2-1	TRBV10-3	CAISGGHGEQFF
TRBJ1-4	TRBV20-1	CSASVGQGFEKLFF
TRBJ2-2	TRBV6-2/TRBV6-3	CASSWAGPMDGELFF